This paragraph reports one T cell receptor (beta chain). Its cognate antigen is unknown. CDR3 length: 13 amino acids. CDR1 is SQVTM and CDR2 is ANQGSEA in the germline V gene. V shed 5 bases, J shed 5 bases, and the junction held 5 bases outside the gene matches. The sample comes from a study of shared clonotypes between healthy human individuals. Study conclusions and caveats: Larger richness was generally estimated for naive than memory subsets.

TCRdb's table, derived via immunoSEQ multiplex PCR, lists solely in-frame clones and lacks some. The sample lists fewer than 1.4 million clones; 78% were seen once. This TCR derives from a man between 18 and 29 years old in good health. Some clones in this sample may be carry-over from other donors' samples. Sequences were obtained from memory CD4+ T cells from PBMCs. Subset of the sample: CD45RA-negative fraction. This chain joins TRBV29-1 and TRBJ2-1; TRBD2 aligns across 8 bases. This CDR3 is CSVSGLANNEQFF. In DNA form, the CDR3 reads TGCAGCGTTAGCGGACTAGCCAACAATGAGCAGTTCTTC.